One TCR beta chain is described in this entry. It lacks a known antigen. No base quality values were provided; no much bigger clone lies one nucleotide off. The cysteine opens and the phenylalanine closes a CDR3 of 15 amino acids. Solely the CDR3 DNA is kept, with 45 bases framed from the first base. The junction shows trimming of 6 bases on V and 0 bases on J, and the gene matches do not reach 7 bases of it. The CDR1 and CDR2 encoded by the germline V gene are SQVTM and ANQGSEA. TCR CDR3 regions were amplified from genomic DNA by multiplex PCR using the deep immunoSEQ assay. For each cell subset, the extracted genomic DNA was distributed evenly across all wells of several immunoSEQ 96-well plates, and each plate served as one replicate. For sorted subsets, 200 to 250 ng of genomic DNA, equivalent to 25,000 to 35,000 T cell genomes, went into each replicate PCR. The purified libraries were quantified using a Qubit 3.0 fluorometer, sized with a Bioanalyzer 2100, and then quantified again using the KAPA Library Quantification kit. Every immunoSEQ 96-well plate was sequenced on a separate single-read 150-cycle Illumina NextSeq 550 flow cell. In the paper's pipeline: Because the immunoSEQ output held only junctional sequences and lacked quality scores, the filtering could not match the filtering applied to full-length reads. To assign V/J genes and CDR3, sequences were annotated against IMGT germline references using PyIR, a Python wrapper for IgBLAST v1.9. Any read was removed if the V/J assignment was weak (E-value above 1e-6), the CDR3 was missing, or the read contained stop codons, out-of-frame junctions, or ambiguous translated residues. V3J clonotypes were defined as sequences sharing an identical inferred V gene, J gene, and CDR3 amino acid sequence. Percentage overlap between repertoires was computed as shared unique clonotypes divided by the size of the smaller repertoire. RTK rarefaction, the Chao1 estimator, and Recon v2.1 estimates of unobserved clonotypes were used to assess repertoire richness. For all TCRbeta clonotypes obtained by the gDNA method from a few donors, generation probabilities were computed with OLGA. The immuneACCESS repertoire file appears here via TCRdb, limited to in-frame rearrangements. These files lack a portion of the clones; in checked studies, under half of the deficit traces to unresolved V genes, and the cause of the others is not known. The D gene and trimming were derived from the DNA, and the V and J assignments and clone size from that table. Counted in this sample were about 2.3 million clones; 85% to 95% of them appeared once. Around 0.4% of the sample is in the top ten clones.

The data belong to a study of shared clonotypes between healthy human individuals (dated by TCRdb to about 2020). A note on the overall study: The cohort included three men and a couple of women between 18 and 49 years of age. Between about 0.9 and 8.9 billion PBMCs per donor were obtained by leukapheresis. To estimate repertoire size and how much clonotype sharing occurs between individuals, the study deeply sequenced the blood TCR repertoires of five or six healthy adults. To increase sequencing depth and limit assay-specific biases, different laboratories used diverse techniques to prepare libraries and sequence TCR repertoires. For each donor, three plates each were used for CD4 naive and CD4 memory, two plates were used for CD8 naive, and one plate was used for CD8 memory.

Overall study results and their limits: Across a few donors, 5% to 6% of naive CD4, around 3.5% of naive CD8, about 2.3% of memory CD4, and 0.4% of memory CD8 clonotypes were shared. Compared with non-shared clonotypes, clonotypes shared by all four sorted-subset donors had higher generation probabilities. Pairwise subsampling led to the expectation that sequencing depth would affect the degree of clonotype sharing among donors. Rarefaction of sorted-subset datasets indicated incomplete sequencing despite the large sequencing depth. The genetic and exposure-history diversity represented was limited by the small number of donors. Estimated clonotype richness was generally larger for naive than for memory subsets. Only blood was sampled, and tissue TCR repertoires likely differ from those in blood.

The donors were healthy, HIV-negative adults who had no recently reported acute infections or vaccinations. Only Caucasian adults living in Nashville, Tennessee, USA were represented among the donors. CD4+ T cells were enriched by magnetic negative selection; naive cells were then positively selected on CD45RA, and the negative fraction formed the memory subset. Blood was collected by leukapheresis, and PBMCs were isolated by Ficoll-Histopaque density gradient centrifugation and then cryopreserved in liquid nitrogen vapor phase. Purity and quantity of every magnetically sorted T cell population were checked by analytical flow cytometry. From each sorted fraction, genomic DNA was isolated and quantified by UV absorbance on a Nanodrop 2000c.

The sequence derives from a man aged 18 to 35 in good health. Some clones in this sample may be carry-over from other donors' samples. The source material was naive CD4+ T cells from PBMCs. Per the publication, the cell subset or site label means: CD45RA+ positively selected. Recombination linked TRBV29-1 to TRBJ2-1, with 8 bases aligning to TRBD2. The DNA is as follows: TGCAGCGTGCAAAACAGCGGGAGCTCCTACAATGAGCAGTTCTTC. Its coded protein is CSVQNSGSSYNEQFF.